Detailed here is one T cell receptor beta chain. Germline V CDR1 and CDR2: MNHEY, SMNVEV (reference sequence). The V and J ends lost 0 bases and 7 bases, in that order; junction bases with no gene match: 7. CDR3 size: 16 residues. This specimen comes from a study of blood T cell repertoires in COVID-19. Study background: COVID-19 samples, acute and convalescent, were from the United States, Italy and Spain. T cells, B-cell-depleted T cells, or PBMCs supplied cDNA or gDNA.

Methods used by the authors: Reference gene primer amplification gave nucleated cell count estimates. Method: immunoSEQ multiplex PCR; TCRdb's copy keeps in-frame clones and lacks some. The DNA gave D and trimming, while V, J and clone size come from that table. The table includes approximately 90,000 clones, about 85% detected once. Sequencing was performed on peripheral blood. The chain has TRBV27 and TRBJ2-1; 9 bases align to TRBD1. This clonotype originated in a man between 60 and 70 years old with acute or convalescent COVID-19. The CDR3 protein is CASSLSAGTGLNEQFF. CDR3 sequence (DNA): TGTGCCAGCAGTTTATCGGCTGGGACAGGGTTAAATGAGCAGTTCTTC.